The 32 T cell receptor beta chains below come from one sample, sequenced in a study of vaccination effects on CD4 cells after COVID-19. Their recognized antigens are unknown. Method: immunoSEQ multiplex PCR; TCRdb's copy keeps in-frame clones and lacks some. The sample lists about 22,000 clones, around 80% occurring once. ViraFEST assay sequencing came after antigen-specific CD4+ T cells were expanded with viral peptide pools. Having been cultured for around ten days, the cells underwent CD4+ T cell isolation. No vaccinee had earlier SARS-CoV-2 infection, and nucleocapsid antibodies were negative. Source: CD4+ T cells from PBMCs cultured with HCoV-NL63 spike peptides, taken before COVID-19 vaccination. The receptor set was obtained from a human donor who received a COVID-19 vaccine.

The chain recombines TRBV2 with TRBJ2-6, with 7 bases identical to TRBD1. The CDR3 loop spans 18 amino acids. Looked up from germline, CDR1 is SNHLY and CDR2 is FYNNEI. V gave up 5 bases and J gave up 0 bases; unmatched junction bases: 10. The CDR3 coding sequence is TGTGCCAGCAGTCGGTATGGGACAGTAATCTCTGGGGCCAACGTCCTGACTTTC. It codes for CASSRYGTVISGANVLTF.

V usage is TRBV3-1 (or the pseudogene TRBV3-2) and J usage is TRBJ2-5; the match to TRBD2 covers 8 bases. The CDR3 covers 13 residues. CDR1 is LGHDT, CDR2 YNNKEL, per germline (reference sequence). The V and J ends lost 11 bases and 4 bases, in that order; junction bases with no gene match: 9. The CDR3 nucleotides read TGTGCCGTCCGCGGGGGGTCGGGAGAGACCCAGTACTTC. Translation: CAVRGGSGETQYF.

The chain joins TRBV7-8 to TRBJ2-1; 14 nucleotides agree with TRBD2. CDR1 is SGHVS and CDR2 is FQNEAQ in the germline V gene. This CDR3 is 15 amino acids long. After removal of 5 bases from V and 7 bases from J, the junction contained 4 bases not matched to a gene. CDR3 sequence reads: CASSATSGRGNEQFF. The CDR3 coding sequence is TGTGCCAGCAGCGCGACTAGCGGGAGGGGGAATGAGCAGTTCTTC.

This chain links TRBV7-2 with TRBJ1-3; D is perhaps TRBD1 (5 bases). The CDR3 contains 15 residues. V was pared by 1 base and J by 1 base, with 8 bases between. Germline V gene data show CDR1 as SGHTA and CDR2 as FQGNSA. The CDR3 sequence: CASSLVGGSGNTIYF. The DNA for the CDR3 is TGTGCCAGCAGCTTAGTGGGGGGTTCTGGAAACACCATATATTTT.

The J gene is TRBJ2-6, the V gene TRBV27, with 7 bases fitting TRBD2. The CDR3 totals 19 residues. Germline values: CDR1 MNHEY, CDR2 SMNVEV (reference sequence). J was trimmed by 0 bases and V by 2 bases; bases with no gene match: 10. The CDR3 sequence is CASSLREGSWASGANVLTF. The CDR3 region has the DNA TGTGCCAGCAGTTTAAGGGAGGGATCATGGGCCTCTGGGGCCAACGTCCTGACTTTC.

This clone has a handful of counts. The rearrangement links TRBV7-8 to TRBJ2-1; 7 positions agree with TRBD2. J was trimmed by 3 bases and V by 6 bases; bases with no gene match: 11. There are 16 residues in the CDR3. Germline V lookup: CDR1 SGHVS, CDR2 FQNEAQ. Written as DNA, the CDR3 is TGTGCCAGCAGAACAGCGGGGAGTTTGGGCTACAATGAGCAGTTCTTC. Protein sequence: CASRTAGSLGYNEQFF.

Here the CDR3 DNA reads TGTGCCAGCAGCCTTACTAGCGGGGGGGCCGGTGAGCAGTTCTTC. Translation: CASSLTSGGAGEQFF. The chain joins TRBV7-3 to TRBJ2-1, with 13 bases fitting TRBD2. V lost 5 bases, J lost 9 bases, and 7 bases stayed unmatched. CDR3 size: 15 residues. The germline gives CDR1 SGHTA, CDR2 FQGTGA.

The gene calls are TRBV3-1 (or the pseudogene TRBV3-2) and TRBJ1-6; D uncertain. Trimming shortened V by 0 bases and J by 9 bases, and 3 bases separated the two germline ends. The CDR3 totals 12 residues. The germline gives CDR1 LGHDT, CDR2 YNNKEL (reference sequence). The CDR3 nucleotides read TGTGCCAGCAGCCAAGAAGGTTCACCCCTCCACTTT. This gives the protein CASSQEGSPLHF.

This chain's CDR3 is CASSQVQGAGELFF. In DNA, the CDR3 is TGTGCCAGCAGCCAAGTACAGGGGGCCGGGGAGCTGTTTTTT. The rearrangement joins TRBV3-1 (or the pseudogene TRBV3-2) to TRBJ2-2, with 8 positions matching TRBD1. The V and J ends lost 1 base and 6 bases, in that order; junction bases with no gene match: 1. Germline CDR1 reads LGHDT; CDR2 reads YNNKEL (reference sequence). The CDR3 is 14 amino acids.

This clone was counted only a few times. This chain connects TRBV9 to TRBJ2-1, with TRBD2 matching over 7 bases. This CDR3 is built from 16 residues. Germline lookup yields CDR1 SGDLS and CDR2 YYNGEE. The V segment lost 0 bases and the J segment 0 bases; nucleotides outside the gene matches: 3. The CDR3 sequence: CASSVDGGISYNEQFF. CDR3 DNA sequence: TGTGCCAGCAGCGTAGACGGGGGGATCTCCTACAATGAGCAGTTCTTC.

The chain combines TRBV11-2 with TRBJ2-1; TRBD2 matches at 11 bases. The CDR3 covers 14 residues. Germline V gene data show CDR1 as SGHAT and CDR2 as FQNNGV. Unmatched junction bases numbered 5, after V lost 0 bases and J lost 13 bases. The chain's CDR3 is CASSLDSGLAAQFF. CDR3 sequence (DNA): TGTGCCAGCAGCTTAGATTCGGGACTAGCGGCTCAGTTCTTC.

This clone has a single count. The chain carries TRBV5-8 and TRBJ1-2; 7 bases line up with TRBD1. V lost 3 bases and J lost 2; bases outside the gene matches: 13. Germline V gene data show CDR1 as SGHTS and CDR2 as YDEGEE. CDR3 size: 17 residues. CDR3 region: CASSWGGQTGANYGYTF. CDR3 nucleotides: TGTGCCAGCAGCTGGGGGGGCCAAACAGGGGCCAACTATGGCTACACCTTC.

The genes are TRBV27 and TRBJ2-1; D remains unclear. This CDR3 is built from 14 residues. The V and J ends lost 3 bases and 9 bases respectively, with 15 bases between them. Germline CDR1 and CDR2: MNHEY and SMNVEV (reference sequence). Here the CDR3 reads CASSLGPLGSEQFF. The CDR3 coding sequence is TGTGCCAGCAGTTTGGGCCCCCTTGGGTCTGAGCAGTTCTTC.

The chain links TRBV27 to TRBJ2-5, with a weak D call TRBD1 (5 bases). The germline V gene has CDR1 MNHEY and CDR2 SMNVEV (reference sequence). V dropped 6 bases and J dropped 2 bases, with 16 bases sitting between them. This CDR3 contains 15 residues. CDR3 sequence (DNA): TGTGCCAGCAGGCGCGACAGCGTGGTACAAGAGACCCAGTACTTC. Its protein is CASRRDSVVQETQYF.

This sequence joins TRBV6-5 and TRBJ1-1, with D maybe TRBD1 (5 bases). The CDR3 covers 16 residues. From germline, CDR1 is MNHEY and CDR2 SVGAGI. The V gene lost 2 bases and the J gene lost 3 bases, with 16 bases spanning the gap. This chain's CDR3 is CASSYRTPSRDTEAFF. DNA of the CDR3: TGTGCCAGCAGTTACAGGACACCCTCTAGGGACACTGAAGCTTTCTTT.

This chain connects TRBV15 to TRBJ2-3; 11 bases line up with TRBD1. In germline, CDR1 is LNHNV, CDR2 YYDKDF (reference sequence). CDR3 size: 15 residues. V dropped 5 bases and J dropped 1; count of bases not matched to a gene: 2. The CDR3 region has the DNA TGTGCCACCAGCTTGGACAGGGGGCGCACAGATACGCAGTATTTT. Residues: CATSLDRGRTDTQYF.

Remarks on this clone: An end of the junction does not agree with germline; a read error may underlie this. This rearrangement joins TRBV7-9 to TRBJ2-7; 7 nucleotides agree with TRBD2. The CDR3 has 14 residues. The germline CDR1 and CDR2 sequences are SEHNR and FQNEAQ (reference sequence). CDR3 loop: CASSVASTGGEQYF. Here the CDR3 DNA reads TGTGCCAGCAGCGTAGCCAGCACGGGAGGCGAGCAGTACTTC.

Regarding this clone: Other nucleotide sequences in the sample specify the same CDR3. This sequence joins TRBV3-1 (or the pseudogene TRBV3-2) and TRBJ2-5; possible D gene TRBD2, 5 bases. V lost 4 bases and J 2 bases, leaving 8 bases between the germline ends. This CDR3 region has 13 residues. Per the germline V gene, CDR1 is LGHDT and CDR2 is YNNKEL (reference sequence). The CDR3 loop reads CASSLRGQETQYF. The CDR3 DNA sequence: TGTGCCAGCAGCCTTCGGGGACAAGAGACCCAGTACTTC.

This clone occurred a few times. The gene calls are TRBV5-1 and TRBJ2-7; 11 bases match TRBD2. The junction had 14 bases not matched to a gene; V was cut back by 4 bases and J by 5 bases. This CDR3 spans 17 amino acids. The germline CDR1 and CDR2 sequences are SGHRS and YFSETQ. The CDR3 coding sequence is TGCGCCAGCAGCGAGGGGCTAGCGGGAGGCCGCCCGCACGAGCAGTACTTC. This sequence encodes CASSEGLAGGRPHEQYF. The full variable domain, in which reference TRBV5-1 and TRBJ2-7 provide the parts outside the CDR3, is KAGVTQTPRYLIKTRGQQVTLSCSPISGHRSVSWYQQTPGQGLQFLFEYFSETQRNKGNFPGRFSGRQFSNSRSEMNVSTLELGDSALYLCASSEGLAGGRPHEQYFGPGTRLTVT.

The rearrangement joins TRBV2 to TRBJ2-3, with 12 bases matching TRBD2. CDR1 and CDR2 (germline): SNHLY, FYNNEI. Trimming removed 9 bases from V and 2 bases from J; junction bases left unmatched: 3. The CDR3 spans 14 residues. The CDR3 region is CASGLAGITDTQYF. DNA for the CDR3: TGTGCCAGTGGACTAGCGGGAATCACAGATACGCAGTATTTT. Together with reference TRBV2 and TRBJ2-3, the CDR3 gives the full variable domain: EPEVTQTPSHQVTQMGQEVILRCVPISNHLYFYWYRQILGQKVEFLVSFYNNEISEKSEIFDDQFSVERPDGSNFTLKIRSTKLEDSAMYFCASGLAGITDTQYFGPGTRLTVL.

The chain recombines TRBV7-2 with TRBJ1-2; 7 bases line up with TRBD1. CDR1 SGHTA and CDR2 FQGNSA come from the germline V gene. The V gene end was trimmed by 3 bases and the J gene end by 2 bases; junction bases not matched to a gene: 12. This CDR3 contains 17 residues. CDR3 amino acids: CASSLNSGGHGNYGYTF. The CDR3 DNA sequence: TGTGCCAGCAGCTTGAACTCAGGGGGGCACGGGAACTATGGCTACACCTTC. The full variable domain, its missing parts supplied by reference TRBV7-2 and TRBJ1-2, is GAGVSQSPSNKVTEKGKDVELRCDPISGHTALYWYRQSLGQGLEFLIYFQGNSAPDKSGLPSDRFSAERTGGSVSTLTIQRTQQEDSAVYLCASSLNSGGHGNYGYTFGSGTRLTVV.

This clone was observed once. The rearrangement joins TRBV30 to TRBJ1-3; the match to TRBD1 covers 9 bases. V shed 4 bases, J shed 9 bases, and the junction held 7 bases outside the gene matches. CDR1 is GTSNPN, CDR2 SVGIG, per germline (reference sequence). This CDR3 is 13 amino acids long. CDR3 sequence (DNA): TGTGCCTGGAATACAGGGGGCTTGGGCACCATATATTTT. Residues: CAWNTGGLGTIYF. Using reference TRBV30 and TRBJ1-3 for the parts outside the CDR3, the full variable domain is SQTIHQWPATLVQPVGSPLSLECTVEGTSNPNLYWYRQAAGRGLQLLFYSVGIGQISSEVPQNLSASRPQDRQFILSSKKLLLSDSGFYLCAWNTGGLGTIYFGEGSWLTVV.

This clone was seen a handful of times. This chain uses TRBV19 with TRBJ2-2, with 10 nucleotides matching TRBD2. The ends lost 6 bases at V and 5 bases at J; junction bases unmatched: 6. The CDR3 is 15 amino acids. Germline V CDR1 and CDR2: LNHDA, SQIVND (reference sequence). CDR3 protein: CASSSGLATTGELFF. Here the CDR3 DNA reads TGTGCCAGTAGCTCGGGACTAGCGACGACCGGGGAGCTGTTTTTT. Full variable domain (missing parts from reference TRBV19 and TRBJ2-2): DGGITQSPKYLFRKEGQNVTLSCEQNLNHDAMYWYRQDPGQGLRLIYYSQIVNDFQKGDIAEGYSVSREKKESFPLTVTSAQKNPTAFYLCASSSGLATTGELFFGEGSRLTVL.

The chain has TRBV25-1 and TRBJ1-4; 12 nucleotides align to TRBD1. Germline CDR1 MGHDK, CDR2 SYGVNS. CDR3 length: 18 residues. V was pared by 2 bases and J by 7 bases, with 11 bases of the junction left unmatched. The CDR3 protein is CASSEERGQGAFFEKLFF. CDR3 bases: TGTGCCAGCAGTGAAGAACGGGGACAGGGGGCGTTTTTTGAAAAACTGTTTTTT.

The chain couples TRBV19 to TRBJ1-2; the match to TRBD1 covers 9 bases. The germline V gene encodes CDR1 LNHDA and CDR2 SQIVND (reference sequence). This CDR3 has 15 residues. J lost 1 base, V lost 4 bases, and 4 bases had no gene match. The CDR3, as DNA: TGTGCCAGTAGTACCCGGGACAGGGATAACTATGGCTACACCTTC. It translates to CASSTRDRDNYGYTF.

This rearrangement joins TRBV6-6 to TRBJ1-3; D unresolved. Germline V gene lookup returns CDR1 MNHNY and CDR2 SVGAGI (reference sequence). Trimming removed 11 bases from V and 0 bases from J, with 5 bases in between. The CDR3 is 11 amino acids. The CDR3 DNA follows: TGTGCCTATCTCTCTGGAAACACCATATATTTT. It is translated as CAYLSGNTIYF.

This clone was counted only a few times. V gene TRBV19 combines with J gene TRBJ2-2; tentative D call: TRBD2 (5 bases). The CDR3 has 14 amino acids. V lost 10 bases to trimming and J lost 7 bases, with 19 bases between them. Germline V gene lookup returns CDR1 LNHDA and CDR2 SQIVND (reference sequence). The CDR3 nucleotides read TGTGCCACCGCCTCCGGGGTGAACTACGGGGAGCTGTTTTTT. It codes for CATASGVNYGELFF.

The chain carries TRBV7-2 and TRBJ2-6; weak D call: TRBD1 (6 bases). Trimming cost V 5 bases and J 1 base, with 9 bases left between them. Germline values: CDR1 SGHTA, CDR2 FQGNSA. This CDR3 comprises 15 residues. CDR3 DNA sequence: TGTGCCAGCAGCGCCAGGGGATCTGGGGCCAACGTCCTGACTTTC. It is translated as CASSARGSGANVLTF.

The chain is built from TRBV6-4 and TRBJ2-3; 11 bases agree with TRBD2. This CDR3 has 15 amino acids. Germline CDR1 and CDR2: MRHNA and SNTAGT. The V segment lost 5 bases and the J segment 2 bases; nucleotides outside the gene matches: 3. The CDR3 nucleotides are TGTGCCAGCAGTCTACTAGCGGGAGCCACAGATACGCAGTATTTT. Translated: CASSLLAGATDTQYF.

The chain links TRBV5-1 to TRBJ2-2; 12 positions agree with TRBD2. CDR3 size: 16 residues. Trimming cost V 3 bases and J 3 bases; bases outside gene matches: 3. The germline gives CDR1 SGHRS, CDR2 YFSETQ. CDR3 in amino acids: CASSSRTSGDTGELFF. The DNA of the CDR3 is TGCGCCAGCAGCTCGAGGACTAGCGGGGACACCGGGGAGCTGTTTTTT.

The chain uses TRBV20-1 and TRBJ2-5; D unresolved. CDR1 and CDR2 from the germline V gene are DFQATT and SNEGSKA (reference sequence). V shed 6 bases and J shed 5 bases, with 10 bases lying between them. This CDR3 is 11 amino acids long. The CDR3 spells CSAGPVETQYF. The CDR3 DNA reads TGCAGTGCAGGGCCTGTGGAGACCCAGTACTTC.

The chain is built from TRBV28 and TRBJ1-1; TRBD1 might be the D (5 bases). Germline CDR1 and CDR2: MDHEN and SYDVKM. Trimming stripped 10 bases from V and 0 bases from J, with 15 bases between. The CDR3 runs 14 residues. The CDR3 spells CATLSPGLNTEAFF. The CDR3 nucleotides are TGTGCCACTCTTAGCCCAGGGCTGAACACTGAAGCTTTCTTT.